The sequence of this T cell receptor beta chain was determined in a study of T cells after yellow fever vaccination. The CDR3 is 15 residues long. J was trimmed by 5 bases and V by 4 bases; bases with no gene match: 10. The germline CDR1 and CDR2 sequences are MGHRA and YSYEKL. One entry per CDR3 protein, called by TCRdb with MiXCR from the 5' RACE reads. The repertoire consists of about 73,000 distinct CDR3 sequences, with almost 8% occurring once and the leading ten covering 41%. The chain employs TRBV4-1 and TRBJ2-5; 7 bases fit TRBD2. The receptor comes from a man aged 30 to 39 who received the YFV17D yellow fever vaccine. Sequenced material: CD8+ T cells sorted from PBMCs, taken on the day of the yellow fever booster vaccination. The chain's CDR3 is CASSRDGGVEETQYF. CDR3 in DNA: TGCGCCAGCAGCCGAGATGGGGGGGTGGAGGAGACCCAGTACTTC.